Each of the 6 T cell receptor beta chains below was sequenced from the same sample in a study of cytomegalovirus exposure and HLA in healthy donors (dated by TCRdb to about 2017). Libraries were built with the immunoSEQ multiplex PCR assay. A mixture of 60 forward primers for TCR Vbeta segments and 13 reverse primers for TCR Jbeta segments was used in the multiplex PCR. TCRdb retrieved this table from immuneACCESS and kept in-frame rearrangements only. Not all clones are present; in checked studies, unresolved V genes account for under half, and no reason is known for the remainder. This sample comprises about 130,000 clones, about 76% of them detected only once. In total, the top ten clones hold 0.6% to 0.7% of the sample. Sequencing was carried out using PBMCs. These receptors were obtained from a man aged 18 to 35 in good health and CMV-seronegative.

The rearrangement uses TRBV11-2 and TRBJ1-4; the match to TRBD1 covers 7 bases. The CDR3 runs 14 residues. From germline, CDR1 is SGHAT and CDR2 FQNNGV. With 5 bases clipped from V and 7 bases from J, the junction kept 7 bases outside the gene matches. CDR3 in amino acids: CASSPGGIGEKLFF. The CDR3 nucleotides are TGTGCCAGCAGCCCAGGGGGGATAGGTGAAAAACTGTTTTTT.

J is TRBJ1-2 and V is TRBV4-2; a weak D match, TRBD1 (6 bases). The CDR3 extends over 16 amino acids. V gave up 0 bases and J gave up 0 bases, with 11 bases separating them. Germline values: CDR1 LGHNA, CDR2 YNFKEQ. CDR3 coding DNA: TGTGCCAGCAGCCAAGATGGGGGCAGCTCTAACTATGGCTACACCTTC. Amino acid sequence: CASSQDGGSSNYGYTF.

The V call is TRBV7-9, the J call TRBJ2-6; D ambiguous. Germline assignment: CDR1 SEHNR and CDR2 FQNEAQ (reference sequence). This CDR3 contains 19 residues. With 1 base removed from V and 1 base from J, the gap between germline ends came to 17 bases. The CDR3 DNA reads TGTGCCAGCAGCTTAGGATATCGGTCCGAGAAATCTGGGGCCAACGTCCTGACTTTC. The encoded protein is CASSLGYRSEKSGANVLTF.

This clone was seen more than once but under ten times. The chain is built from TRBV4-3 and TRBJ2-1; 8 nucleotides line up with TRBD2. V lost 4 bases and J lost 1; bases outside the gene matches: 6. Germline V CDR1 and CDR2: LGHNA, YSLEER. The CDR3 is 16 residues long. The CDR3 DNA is TGCGCCAGCAGCCTCCATGCGGGGGGTTCCTACAATGAGCAGTTCTTC. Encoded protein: CASSLHAGGSYNEQFF.

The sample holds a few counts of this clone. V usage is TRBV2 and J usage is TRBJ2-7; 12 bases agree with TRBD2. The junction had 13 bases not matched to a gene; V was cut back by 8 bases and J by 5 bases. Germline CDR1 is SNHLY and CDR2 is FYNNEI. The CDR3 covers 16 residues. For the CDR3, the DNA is TGTGCCAGCCGCCCTAGCGGGGGGGCGGTAGTCAACGAGCAGTACTTC. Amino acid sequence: CASRPSGGAVVNEQYF.

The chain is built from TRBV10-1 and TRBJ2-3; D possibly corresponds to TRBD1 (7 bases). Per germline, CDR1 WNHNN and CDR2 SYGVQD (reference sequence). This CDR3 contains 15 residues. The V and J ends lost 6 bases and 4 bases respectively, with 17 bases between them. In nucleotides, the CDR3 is TGCGCCAGCAGCGGACAGGCGGGACTTCCAGATACGCAGTATTTT. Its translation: CASSGQAGLPDTQYF.